The sequence of this T cell receptor beta chain was determined in a study of T cell responses to AZD1222 COVID-19 vaccine. Study-wide results and limits: Spike-spanning, vaccine-associated CD4 TCRs were dominant at 160-218 and 743-854. There were repertoire samples only from the period after the peak T cell response.

A note on this clone: Its target is not known.

V gave up 8 bases and J gave up 4 bases, with 23 bases separating them. Germline CDR1 and CDR2: MDHEN and SYDVKM. This CDR3 comprises 16 residues. Repertoires were generated with immunoSEQ multiplex PCR, while TCRdb's copy carries only in-frame clones and drops some. The sample records more than 95,000 clones, more than 80% being singletons. Some second doses came at about 4 weeks and others at about 12 weeks; these were pooled. The specimen was peripheral blood, collected 28 days after the second AZD1222 dose. The TCR originated in an adult who received the AZD1222 COVID-19 vaccine. The chain has TRBV28 and TRBJ1-2, with D possibly being TRBD1 (5 bases). The CDR3 region is CASLERGRGVFYGYTF. The CDR3 DNA is TGTGCCAGCCTTGAGCGGGGGAGAGGGGTTTTCTATGGCTACACCTTC.